The clone carrying this T cell receptor beta chain showed up many times. V shed 3 bases and J 5 bases; nucleotides not matched to a gene: 4. The CDR3 is 15 residues long. CDR1 is LGHNA, CDR2 YSLEER, per germline. TCRdb reanalysed the RT-PCR reads using MiXCR and keeps one entry per CDR3 protein. The sample contains hundreds of thousands of distinct CDR3 sequences, 13% to 15% of which appear only once. The sequencing input was memory CD4+ T cells from blood. The TCR comes from a female donor in good health, serving as a healthy control. The chain has TRBV4-3 and TRBJ2-1; 10 bases align to TRBD2. The CDR3 sequence is CASSHLAGAHNEQFF. The CDR3 DNA reads TGCGCCAGCAGCCACCTAGCGGGAGCTCACAATGAGCAGTTCTTC.